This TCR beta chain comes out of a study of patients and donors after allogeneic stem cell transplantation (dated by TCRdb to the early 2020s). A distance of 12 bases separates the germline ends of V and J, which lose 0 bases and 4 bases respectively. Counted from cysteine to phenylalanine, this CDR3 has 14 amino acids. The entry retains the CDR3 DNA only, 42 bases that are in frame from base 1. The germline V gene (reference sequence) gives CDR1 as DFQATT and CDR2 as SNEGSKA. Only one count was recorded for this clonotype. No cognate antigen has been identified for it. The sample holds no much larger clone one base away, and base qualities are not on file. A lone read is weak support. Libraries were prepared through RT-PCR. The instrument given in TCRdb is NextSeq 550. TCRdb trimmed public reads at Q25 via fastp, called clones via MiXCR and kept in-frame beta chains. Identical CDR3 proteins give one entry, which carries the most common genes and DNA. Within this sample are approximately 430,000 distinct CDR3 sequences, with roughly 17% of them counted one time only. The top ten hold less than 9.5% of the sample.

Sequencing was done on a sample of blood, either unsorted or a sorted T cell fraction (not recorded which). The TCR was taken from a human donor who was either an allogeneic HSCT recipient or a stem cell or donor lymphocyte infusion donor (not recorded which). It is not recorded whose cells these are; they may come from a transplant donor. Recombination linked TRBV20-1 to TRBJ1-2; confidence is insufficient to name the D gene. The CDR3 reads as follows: CSAREAGQAYGYTF. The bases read TGCAGTGCTAGAGAAGCGGGTCAGGCCTATGGCTACACCTTC.